Below, 26 T cell receptor beta chains from the same sample are listed, as sequenced in a study of Ad26.COV2.S vaccination and SARS-CoV-2 variants (dated by TCRdb to the early 2020s). Libraries were prepared through the immunoSEQ multiplex PCR assay. The source is immuneACCESS, and TCRdb retained only in-frame sequences with V and J called. Part of the clones is not carried over; for the studies checked, unresolved V genes explain less than half of this, and the remainder is unexplained. The sample table records over 200,000 clones; 70% to 90% of these occur just once. The top ten clones comprise around a tenth of the sample. Read against the paper, the sample's treatment or condition label means: roughly 19 received Ad26.COV2.S at low or high dose, single or two shots; a few received placebo; per-sample allocation not given. For vaccine and placebo recipients, repertoires were sequenced using samples collected on day 63 after the first injection.

The sample was peripheral blood, taken in a trial of Ad26.COV2.S vaccine versus placebo. The receptors come from a person aged 18-60 years who received the Ad26.COV2.S COVID-19 vaccine or a placebo.

The sample holds a few counts of this clone. The chain is built from TRBV14 and TRBJ1-2, with no clear D. Trimming pared 4 bases from V and 6 bases from J, leaving 12 bases between. This CDR3 contains 13 residues. Germline V lookup: CDR1 SGHDN, CDR2 FVKESK. The CDR3 protein is CASSPVLADGYTF. The CDR3 DNA reads as TGTGCCAGCAGCCCAGTTTTGGCGGATGGCTACACCTTC.

The rearrangement joins TRBV5-6 to TRBJ2-7; TRBD1 agrees at 8 bases. V lost 2 bases to trimming and J lost 3 bases; unmatched junction nucleotides: 7. The germline V gene has CDR1 SGHDT and CDR2 YYEEEE. The CDR3 contains 15 residues. The CDR3: CASSFPGTGFYEQYF. The DNA for the CDR3 is TGTGCCAGCAGCTTTCCCGGGACAGGTTTCTACGAGCAGTACTTC.

V usage is TRBV11-2 and J usage is TRBJ2-1; unclear D gene. In germline, CDR1 is SGHAT, CDR2 FQNNGV. V was shortened by 2 bases and J by 2 bases, with 13 bases between the two germline ends. There are 16 residues in the CDR3. CDR3 sequence: CASSLSMPPPYNEQFF. For the CDR3, the DNA is TGTGCCAGCAGCTTATCTATGCCACCTCCCTACAATGAGCAGTTCTTC.

The chain couples TRBV7-2 to TRBJ2-7; 7 nucleotides align to TRBD1. The CDR3 sequence is 15 residues long. Germline V lookup: CDR1 SGHTA, CDR2 FQGNSA. V lost 1 base and J lost 2; bases outside the gene matches: 5. In nucleotides, the CDR3 is TGTGCCAGCAGCTTAGATCCAGACAGGGCCTACGAGCAGTACTTC. This gives the protein CASSLDPDRAYEQYF.

This clone was observed a single time. The V call is TRBV24-1, the J call TRBJ2-1; 12 bases match TRBD1. Losses at the gene ends were 5 bases for V and 6 bases for J; bases not matched to a gene: 13. Germline V CDR1 and CDR2: KGHDR, SFDVKD. CDR3 size: 18 residues. CDR3 region: CATSVGQGAGYLGNEQFF. CDR3 coding DNA: TGTGCCACCAGTGTGGGACAGGGGGCCGGGTATTTGGGCAATGAGCAGTTCTTC.

The chain combines TRBV19 with TRBJ1-5, with a tentative D call TRBD1 (6 bases). V was trimmed by 2 bases and J by 7 bases, leaving 15 bases between them. The length of the CDR3 is 15 residues. CDR1 LNHDA and CDR2 SQIVND come from the germline V gene (reference sequence). The DNA of the CDR3 is TGTGCCAGTAGTATAACACAGGGTAAGAACCAGCCCCAGCATTTT. This encodes CASSITQGKNQPQHF.

This clone was seen once. The chain has TRBV21-1 and TRBJ2-5; the table's D call TRBD2 went unverified against the DNA. TRBV21-1 is classified as a pseudogene. The CDR3 spans 19 residues. Written as DNA, the CDR3 is TGTGCCAGCAGCAAAGAACGAGGCAGGGAGCCGGGGGTTATGGAGACCCAGTACTTC. As protein: CASSKERGREPGVMETQYF.

Here the CDR3 reads CASSPLLSSSTDTQYF. DNA of the CDR3: TGTGCCAGCAGCCCCCTTTTATCCTCTAGCACAGATACGCAGTATTTT. The chain has TRBV11-2 and TRBJ2-3; D remains ambiguous. The V and J ends lost 5 bases and 0 bases respectively, with 15 bases between them. Germline-derived CDR1 and CDR2 are SGHAT and FQNNGV. This CDR3 contains 16 residues.

The rearrangement joins TRBV6-2 or TRBV6-3 to TRBJ2-7, with D unresolved. The ends were cut back, 4 bases at V and 4 bases at J, with 11 bases in the middle. CDR3 length: 13 amino acids. Germline values: CDR1 MNHEY, CDR2 SVGEGT. CDR3 in amino acids: CASSFLPLYEQYF. CDR3 sequence (DNA): TGTGCCAGCAGTTTTTTGCCCTTGTACGAGCAGTACTTC.

CDR3 sequence reads: CASRLDAGVFSYNEQFF. As DNA, the CDR3 is TGTGCCAGCAGACTCGACGCAGGGGTATTCTCCTACAATGAGCAGTTCTTC. The chain links TRBV11-2 to TRBJ2-1; the D gene is possibly TRBD1 (6 bases). The V end lost 6 bases, the J end lost 0 bases, and 18 bases lay between the germline ends. This CDR3 has 17 residues. The germline V gene encodes CDR1 SGHAT and CDR2 FQNNGV.

The gene calls are TRBV7-2 and TRBJ2-2; no clear D. The CDR3 spans 12 residues. The V end was cut by 2 bases, the J end by 6 bases, with 4 bases between. Germline V gene data show CDR1 as SGHTA and CDR2 as FQGNSA. The CDR3 nucleotides read TGTGCCAGCAGCTTAAGATCCGGGGAGCTGTTTTTT. Amino acids: CASSLRSGELFF.

CDR3 residues: CASSRDRGLYEQYF. CDR3 coding DNA: TGTGCCAGCTCACGGGACAGGGGGCTGTACGAGCAGTACTTC. The chain employs TRBV18 and TRBJ2-7; 12 bases are shared with TRBD1. Germline V gene data show CDR1 as KGHSH and CDR2 as LQKENI. Unmatched junction bases numbered 2, after V lost 4 bases and J lost 4 bases. This CDR3 comprises 14 residues. The full variable domain, completed using reference TRBV18 and TRBJ2-7, is NAGVMQNPRHLVRRRGQEARLRCSPMKGHSHVYWYRQLPEEGLKFMVYLQKENIIDESGMPKERFSAEFPKEGPSILRIQQVVRGDSAAYFCASSRDRGLYEQYFGPGTRLTVT.

The chain recombines TRBV5-1 with TRBJ2-3; 7 nucleotides agree with TRBD2. The CDR3 is 15 residues long. The V segment lost 4 bases and the J segment 4 bases; nucleotides outside the gene matches: 9. The germline V gene encodes CDR1 SGHRS and CDR2 YFSETQ. CDR3 coding DNA: TGCGCCAGCAGCCCCGGACTAGTAGGATCAGATACGCAGTATTTT. This gives the protein CASSPGLVGSDTQYF.

This chain connects TRBV6-5 to TRBJ1-5; D possibly corresponds to TRBD1 (6 bases). The CDR3 consists of 15 residues. Trimming left V 6 bases short and J 0 bases short, with 12 bases between. Germline values: CDR1 MNHEY, CDR2 SVGAGI. In nucleotides, the CDR3 is TGTGCCAGCAGGAAGACAGGTGTTAGCAATCAGCCCCAGCATTTT. Its translation is CASRKTGVSNQPQHF.

The CDR3 nucleotides read TGTGCCAGTAGTATTGGGGGCATTGACTATGGCTACACCTTC. Translation: CASSIGGIDYGYTF. This sequence joins TRBV19 and TRBJ1-2, with D possibly being TRBD1 (6 bases). The germline gives CDR1 LNHDA, CDR2 SQIVND (reference sequence). The CDR3 length is 14 residues. V was cut by 3 bases and J by 3 bases, with 11 bases left in between. Looking up the rest from reference TRBV19 and TRBJ1-2 gives the full variable domain: DGGITQSPKYLFRKEGQNVTLSCEQNLNHDAMYWYRQDPGQGLRLIYYSQIVNDFQKGDIAEGYSVSREKKESFPLTVTSAQKNPTAFYLCASSIGGIDYGYTFGSGTRLTVV.

This clone was picked up one time. This chain connects TRBV7-2 to TRBJ2-1; 9 bases fit TRBD1. Trimming removed 5 bases from V and 5 bases from J; junction bases left unmatched: 13. The CDR3 runs to 17 residues. Per the germline V gene, CDR1 is SGHTA and CDR2 is FQGNSA. The CDR3: CASSPYSGTGSHNEQFF. CDR3 nucleotide sequence: TGTGCCAGCAGCCCGTACTCCGGGACAGGGTCGCACAATGAGCAGTTCTTC.

The chain combines TRBV19 with TRBJ1-6; 7 positions agree with TRBD1. V gave up 5 bases and J gave up 9 bases; unmatched junction bases: 7. Per germline, CDR1 LNHDA and CDR2 SQIVND (reference sequence). CDR3 length: 14 residues. The CDR3 DNA reads TGTGCCAGTAGTGTCACAGGGGAGAGTTCACCCCTCCACTTT. It is translated as CASSVTGESSPLHF.

This chain links TRBV2 with TRBJ2-7; D is undetermined. Germline V CDR1 and CDR2: SNHLY, FYNNEI. Trimming shortened V by 6 bases and J by 7 bases, and 13 bases separated the two germline ends. The CDR3 is 12 residues long. The CDR3 region is CASRSFAGEQYF. CDR3 in DNA: TGTGCCAGCAGATCCTTCGCCGGGGAGCAGTACTTC.

The J gene is TRBJ1-1, the V gene TRBV28; possibly TRBD1 for D (6 bases). The CDR3 contains 14 residues. The germline V gene encodes CDR1 MDHEN and CDR2 SYDVKM. The V gene lost 4 bases and the J gene lost 1 base, with 10 bases spanning the gap. CDR3 nucleotides: TGTGCCAGCAGTTCTACAGGGCAGAACACTGAAGCTTTCTTT. This gives the protein CASSSTGQNTEAFF.

On this clone itself: The sample carries other DNA sequences with the same CDR3. The genes are TRBV24-1 and TRBJ2-1; D perhaps matches TRBD1 (6 bases). The germline gives CDR1 KGHDR, CDR2 SFDVKD. V lost 1 base and J 5 bases, leaving 14 bases between the germline ends. The CDR3 contains 16 residues. The CDR3 loop reads CATSDFSGRTDNEQFF. In DNA, the CDR3 is TGTGCCACCAGTGATTTCAGCGGCCGGACAGACAATGAGCAGTTCTTC.

The gene calls are TRBV3-1 (or the pseudogene TRBV3-2) and TRBJ1-4; D perhaps matches TRBD1 (6 bases). CDR1 LGHDT and CDR2 YNNKEL come from the germline V gene (reference sequence). V was shortened by 1 base and J by 5 bases, with 11 bases between the two germline ends. The CDR3 has 15 amino acids. CDR3 protein: CASSQGQALNEKLFF. CDR3 DNA: TGTGCCAGCAGCCAAGGACAGGCGCTAAATGAAAAACTGTTTTTT.

The CDR3 is CASSLDQATGQIYEQYF. DNA for the CDR3: TGCGCCAGCAGCTTGGATCAGGCGACAGGGCAGATCTACGAGCAGTACTTC. This rearrangement joins TRBV5-1 to TRBJ2-7; TRBD1 agrees at 7 bases. Trimming removed 0 bases from V and 3 bases from J; junction bases left unmatched: 12. This CDR3 has 17 residues. Germline lookup yields CDR1 SGHRS and CDR2 YFSETQ.

The rearrangement joins TRBV5-1 to TRBJ1-1, with D maybe TRBD1 (5 bases). The germline V and J ends were trimmed by 0 bases and 3 bases, with 12 bases remaining between them. CDR1 and CDR2 (germline): SGHRS, YFSETQ. The CDR3 extends over 15 amino acids. The CDR3 is CASSLEGRGDTEAFF. DNA for the CDR3: TGCGCCAGCAGCTTGGAGGGTCGAGGGGACACTGAAGCTTTCTTT.

The chain joins TRBV5-1 to TRBJ2-6; D possibly corresponds to TRBD2 (6 bases). Trimming removed 3 bases from V and 7 bases from J, with 14 bases in between. Germline loops: CDR1 SGHRS, CDR2 YFSETQ. The CDR3 contains 15 residues. This CDR3 reads CASSSGGMGANVLTF. In nucleotides, the CDR3 is TGCGCCAGCAGCTCTGGGGGGATGGGAGCCAACGTCCTGACTTTC.

J is TRBJ2-1 and V is TRBV7-6; D is unclear. The CDR3 totals 15 residues. The V end was cut by 3 bases, the J end by 8 bases, with 17 bases between. Germline V gene sequence: CDR1 SGHVS, CDR2 FNYEAQ. The CDR3 here is CASSFRAGVVDEQFF. CDR3 nucleotide sequence: TGTGCCAGCAGCTTCCGAGCTGGGGTCGTCGATGAGCAGTTCTTC. Together with reference TRBV7-6 and TRBJ2-1, the CDR3 gives the full variable domain: GAGVSQSPRYKVTKRGQDVALRCDPISGHVSLYWYRQALGQGPEFLTYFNYEAQQDKSGLPNDRFSAERPEGSISTLTIQRTEQRDSAMYRCASSFRAGVVDEQFFGPGTRLTVL.

V is TRBV21-1 and J is TRBJ2-3. TRBV21-1 is annotated as a pseudogene. The CDR3 loop spans 11 amino acids. The CDR3 DNA sequence: TGTGCCAGCTTTTTGGCAGATACGCAGTATTTT. It is translated as CASFLADTQYF.